This T cell receptor beta chain was identified in a study of blood T cell repertoires in COVID-19. Study at large: T cells, B-cell-depleted T cells, or PBMCs provided the cDNA or gDNA that served as material.

The table came from immunoSEQ multiplex PCR; TCRdb's copy has only in-frame clones and leaves some out. This table has approximately 210,000 clones, about 76% appearing once. Participant-given clinical history determined each cohort assignment. The germline V gene has CDR1 SGHTA and CDR2 FQGNSA. This CDR3 has 11 amino acids. A remark on this clone: The germline gene is not matched at one end of the junction; a read error may be the cause.

What was sequenced was PBMCs or T cells enriched from blood (not recorded which). This clonotype originated in a woman between 45 and 60 years old with acute COVID-19. The chain links TRBV7-2 to TRBJ2-7; D may be TRBD2 (5 bases). The CDR3 nucleotides are TGTGCCAGCGGCGGGTCTTCGGAGCCCAACTTC. Translation: CASGGSSEPNF.